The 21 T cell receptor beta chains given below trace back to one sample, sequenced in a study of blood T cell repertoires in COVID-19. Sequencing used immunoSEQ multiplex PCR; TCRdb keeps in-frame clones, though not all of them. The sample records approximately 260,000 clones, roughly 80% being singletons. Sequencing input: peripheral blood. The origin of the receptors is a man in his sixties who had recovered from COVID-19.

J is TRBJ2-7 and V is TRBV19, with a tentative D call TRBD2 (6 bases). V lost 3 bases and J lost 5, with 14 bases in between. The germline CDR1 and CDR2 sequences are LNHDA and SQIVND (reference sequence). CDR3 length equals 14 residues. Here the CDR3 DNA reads TGTGCCAGTAGTATGGGTTGGGGAGGCGACGAGCAGTACTTC. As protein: CASSMGWGGDEQYF.

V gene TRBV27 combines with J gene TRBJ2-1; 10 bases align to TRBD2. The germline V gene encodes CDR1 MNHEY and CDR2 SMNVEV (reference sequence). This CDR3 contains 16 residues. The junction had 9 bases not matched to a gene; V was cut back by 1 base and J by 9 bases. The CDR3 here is CASSLWLSSGSGEQFF. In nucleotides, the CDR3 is TGTGCCAGCAGTTTATGGTTGTCTAGCGGGAGTGGTGAGCAGTTCTTC.

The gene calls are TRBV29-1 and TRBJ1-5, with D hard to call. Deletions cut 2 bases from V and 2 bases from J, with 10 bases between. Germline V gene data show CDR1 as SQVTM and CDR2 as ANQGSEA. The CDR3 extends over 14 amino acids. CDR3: CSVETGMGNQPQHF. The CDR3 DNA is TGCAGCGTTGAAACCGGGATGGGCAATCAGCCCCAGCATTTT. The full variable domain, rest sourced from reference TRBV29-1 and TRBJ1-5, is SAVISQKPSRDICQRGTSLTIQCQVDSQVTMMFWYRQQPGQSLTLIATANQGSEATYESGFVIDKFPISRPNLTFSTLTVSNMSPEDSSIYLCSVETGMGNQPQHFGDGTRLSIL.

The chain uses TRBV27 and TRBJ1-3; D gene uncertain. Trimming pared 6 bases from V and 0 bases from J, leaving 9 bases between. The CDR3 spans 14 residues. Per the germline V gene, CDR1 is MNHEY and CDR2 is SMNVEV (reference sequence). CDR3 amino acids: CASRRGGSGNTIYF. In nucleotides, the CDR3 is TGTGCCAGCAGGCGGGGAGGCTCTGGAAACACCATATATTTT.

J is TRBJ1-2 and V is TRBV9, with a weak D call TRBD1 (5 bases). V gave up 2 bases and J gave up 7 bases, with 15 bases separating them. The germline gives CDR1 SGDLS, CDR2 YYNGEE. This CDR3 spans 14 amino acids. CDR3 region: CASSVQAQGGGYTF. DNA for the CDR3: TGTGCCAGCAGCGTCCAAGCGCAGGGCGGTGGCTACACCTTC.

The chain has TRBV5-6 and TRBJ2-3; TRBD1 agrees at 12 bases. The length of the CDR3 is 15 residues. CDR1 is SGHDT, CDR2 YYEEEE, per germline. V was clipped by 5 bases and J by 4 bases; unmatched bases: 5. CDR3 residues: CASRGQGAHADTQYF. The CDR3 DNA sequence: TGTGCCAGCAGGGGACAGGGGGCGCATGCAGATACGCAGTATTTT.

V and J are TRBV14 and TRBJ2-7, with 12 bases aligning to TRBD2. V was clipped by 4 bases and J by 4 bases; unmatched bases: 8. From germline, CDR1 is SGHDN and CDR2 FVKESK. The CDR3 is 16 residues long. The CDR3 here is CASSPYTSGRTYEQYF. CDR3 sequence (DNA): TGTGCCAGCAGCCCTTACACTAGCGGGAGGACGTACGAGCAGTACTTC.

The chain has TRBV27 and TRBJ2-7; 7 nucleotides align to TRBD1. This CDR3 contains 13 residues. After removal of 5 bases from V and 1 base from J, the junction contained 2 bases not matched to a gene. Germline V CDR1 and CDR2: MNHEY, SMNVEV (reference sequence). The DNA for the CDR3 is TGTGCCAGCAGTCTACAGGGGTCCTACGAGCAGTACTTC. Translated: CASSLQGSYEQYF.

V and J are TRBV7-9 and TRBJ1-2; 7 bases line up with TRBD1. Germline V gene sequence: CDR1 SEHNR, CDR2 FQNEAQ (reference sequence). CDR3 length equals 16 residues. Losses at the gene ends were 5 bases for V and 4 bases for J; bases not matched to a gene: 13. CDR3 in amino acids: CASSPSRQGLGYGYTF. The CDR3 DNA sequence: TGTGCCAGCAGCCCCTCGAGACAGGGTTTGGGCTATGGCTACACCTTC.

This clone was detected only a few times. The CDR3 loop is CSVHRGSNTEAFF. The CDR3 DNA reads TGCAGCGTTCACAGGGGATCGAACACTGAAGCTTTCTTT. The gene calls are TRBV29-1 and TRBJ1-1; 7 nucleotides align to TRBD1. V lost 5 bases to trimming and J lost 1 base; unmatched junction nucleotides: 4. The CDR3 loop spans 13 amino acids. Germline CDR1 reads SQVTM; CDR2 reads ANQGSEA.

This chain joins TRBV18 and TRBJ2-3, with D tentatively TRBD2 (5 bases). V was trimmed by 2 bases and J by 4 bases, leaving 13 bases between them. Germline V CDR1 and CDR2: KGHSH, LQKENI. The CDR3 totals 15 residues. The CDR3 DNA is TGTGCCAGCTCACCAGCCCCGGTTAGCGCAGATACGCAGTATTTT. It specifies CASSPAPVSADTQYF. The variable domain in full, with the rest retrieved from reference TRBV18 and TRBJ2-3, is NAGVMQNPRHLVRRRGQEARLRCSPMKGHSHVYWYRQLPEEGLKFMVYLQKENIIDESGMPKERFSAEFPKEGPSILRIQQVVRGDSAAYFCASSPAPVSADTQYFGPGTRLTVL.

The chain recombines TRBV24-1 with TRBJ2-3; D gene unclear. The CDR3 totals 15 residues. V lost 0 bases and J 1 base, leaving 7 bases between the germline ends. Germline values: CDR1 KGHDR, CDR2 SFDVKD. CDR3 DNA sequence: TGTGCCACCAGTGATTTGGTAGTGGGCACAGATACGCAGTATTTT. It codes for CATSDLVVGTDTQYF.

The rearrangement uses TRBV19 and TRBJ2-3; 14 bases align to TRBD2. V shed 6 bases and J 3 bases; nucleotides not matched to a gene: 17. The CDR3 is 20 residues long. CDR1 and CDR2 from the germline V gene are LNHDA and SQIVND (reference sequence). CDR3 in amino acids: CASRFGTSDRTSGRTDTQYF. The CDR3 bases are TGTGCCAGTAGGTTCGGGACATCCGACAGGACTAGCGGGAGGACAGATACGCAGTATTTT.

The CDR3 region is CASSLGQGLTEAFF. CDR3 DNA sequence: TGTGCCAGCAGCTTAGGGCAGGGTCTCACTGAAGCTTTCTTT. The chain joins TRBV7-9 to TRBJ1-1, with TRBD1 as a possible D gene (5 bases). V was trimmed by 1 base and J by 4 bases, leaving 10 bases between them. Germline lookup yields CDR1 SEHNR and CDR2 FQNEAQ (reference sequence). There are 14 residues in the CDR3.

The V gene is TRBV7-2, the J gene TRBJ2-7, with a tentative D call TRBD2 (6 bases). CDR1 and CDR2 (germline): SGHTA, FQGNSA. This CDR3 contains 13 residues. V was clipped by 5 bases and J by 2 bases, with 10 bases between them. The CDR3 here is CASSPDYTYEQYF. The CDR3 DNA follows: TGTGCCAGCAGCCCGGACTATACCTACGAGCAGTACTTC.

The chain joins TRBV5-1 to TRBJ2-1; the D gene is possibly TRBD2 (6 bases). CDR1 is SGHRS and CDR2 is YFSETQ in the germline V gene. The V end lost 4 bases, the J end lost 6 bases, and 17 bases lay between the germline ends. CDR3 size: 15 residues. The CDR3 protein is CASSPYAGMGNEQFF. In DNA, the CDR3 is TGCGCCAGCAGCCCCTACGCGGGGATGGGCAATGAGCAGTTCTTC.

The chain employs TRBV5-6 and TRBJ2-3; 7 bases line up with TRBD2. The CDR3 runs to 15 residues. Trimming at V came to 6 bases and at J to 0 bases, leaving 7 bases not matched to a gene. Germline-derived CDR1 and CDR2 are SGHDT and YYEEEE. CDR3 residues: CASTKMGGSTDTQYF. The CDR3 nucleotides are TGTGCCAGCACCAAAATGGGAGGGAGCACAGATACGCAGTATTTT.

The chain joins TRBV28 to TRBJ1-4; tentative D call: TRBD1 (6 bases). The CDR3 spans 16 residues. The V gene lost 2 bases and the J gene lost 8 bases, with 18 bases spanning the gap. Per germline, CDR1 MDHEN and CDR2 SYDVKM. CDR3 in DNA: TGTGCCAGCAGTTTAGCAACTGCGGGGGGCCGCGAAAAACTGTTTTTT. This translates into CASSLATAGGREKLFF.

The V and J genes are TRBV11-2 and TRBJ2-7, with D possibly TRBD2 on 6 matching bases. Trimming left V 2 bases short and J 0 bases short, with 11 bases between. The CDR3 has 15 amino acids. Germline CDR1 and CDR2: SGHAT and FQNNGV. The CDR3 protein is CASSLRGDSSYEQYF. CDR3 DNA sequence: TGTGCCAGCAGCTTACGCGGGGATAGCTCCTACGAGCAGTACTTC.

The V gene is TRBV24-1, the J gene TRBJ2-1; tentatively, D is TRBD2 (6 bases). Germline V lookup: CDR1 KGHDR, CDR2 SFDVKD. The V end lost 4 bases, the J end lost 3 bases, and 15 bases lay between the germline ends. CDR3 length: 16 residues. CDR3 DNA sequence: TGTGCCACCAGTGACTCAGCGGGCGTCAGCTACAATGAGCAGTTCTTC. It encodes CATSDSAGVSYNEQFF.

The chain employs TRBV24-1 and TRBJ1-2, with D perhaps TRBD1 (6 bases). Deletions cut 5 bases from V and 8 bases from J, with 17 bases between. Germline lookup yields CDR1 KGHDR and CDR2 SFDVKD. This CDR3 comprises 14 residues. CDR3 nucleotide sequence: TGTGCCACCAGTGGCTCTGGGACAACGGACGGCTACACCTTC. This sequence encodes CATSGSGTTDGYTF.